This T cell receptor (beta chain) was observed in a study of blood T cell repertoires in COVID-19. Using immunoSEQ multiplex PCR, the repertoire was profiled, and TCRdb retains in-frame clones only, with some absent. The sample gives some 300,000 clones, approximately 90% of which show up once; roughly 2% is in the top ten. Source material: PBMCs or T cells enriched from blood (not recorded which). This TCR was recovered from a woman aged 60-75 years in a cohort exposed to, infected with or recovered from COVID-19 (not recorded which).

CDR3 sequence (DNA): TGTGCCAGCTCCCAAGGACTAGCGGGATTATCCGGGGAGCTGTTTTTT. It specifies CASSQGLAGLSGELFF. V is TRBV18 and J is TRBJ2-2, with TRBD2 matching over 12 bases. CDR3 length equals 16 residues. The J segment lost 6 bases and the V segment lost 6 bases, leaving 8 bases of the junction unmatched. The germline V gene encodes CDR1 KGHSH and CDR2 LQKENI.